This is a list of T cell receptor beta chains from one sample in a study of cytomegalovirus exposure and HLA in healthy donors. Assay used: immunoSEQ multiplex PCR; TCRdb lists only in-frame clones, some missing. The sample shows 100,000 to 150,000 clones, approximately 89% of them seen only once. Sequenced input: PBMCs. These receptor sequences come from a woman aged 18-29 years in good health and CMV-seronegative. The conserved cysteine and the conserved F or W are not part of the CDR3 here. Clone size is shown for a subset of rows, as once, few, many or a class of expanded clone.

ASSPLGTGNNEQF	-	TRBV19
SAATGTITDTQY	-	TRBV29-1
ASSSSYRADNTEAF	-	TRBV7-9
ASSLGGQPYGYT	-	TRBV6-5
ASSEARGEGYT	-	TRBV2
ASSVSQGDFGYT	-	TRBV9
ASSLFIGTGPMISEAF	-	TRBV7-6
ASSDSGEPTTNEKLF	-	TRBV10-1
ASSLSGLADTGELF	once	TRBV7-3
ASSPSVEQY	few	TRBV11-2
ASSWGLANNEQF	-	TRBV5-6
ASSPDRAETQY	-	TRBV7-3
ASSEQGFKNTEAF	-	TRBV5-1
ASGGLNEQF	-	TRBV2
ASSLVIQDYGYT	-	TRBV7-2
ASSLYNGYEQY	-	TRBV5-4
ASSPWTTPTSYNEQF	-	TRBV4-1
ASTPGQTNEKLF	-	TRBV6-1
ASSPKTGNTEAF	-	TRBV18
ASSFRLDIFNEQF	-	TRBV27
ASNQGQGLGTEAF	-	TRBV5-1
ASRGTGWTGELF	many	TRBV11-2
ASSLVQGGYGYT	-	TRBV7-9
ASSISRNTYEQY	-	TRBV19
ASSNGAGGPKDYEQY	-	TRBV5-1
ASSYSSLAKYNEQF	-	TRBV6-5
ASSYAGSGYT	once	TRBV6-6
ASSPGGRWSSYNSPLH	-	TRBV14
ASSPPDRPNEKLF	-	TRBV7-9
ASDTQGLNYGYT	-	TRBV2
ASSPTGTSYEQY	-	TRBV7-3
ASTYGTGPTEAF	-	TRBV19
ASSIGGPYNEQF	-	TRBV19
ASSRVGDEQY	-	TRBV23-1
ASSPISGGAGYEQY	-	TRBV7-2
ASSEFSTRNQPQH	-	TRBV10-2
AISDVSPTPYEQY	-	TRBV10-3
SVGIGETEAF	-	TRBV29-1
ASSDSSQGPNSPLH	-	TRBV6-4
ASSLDRGIDEQY	-	TRBV11-3
ASSVAVVDSPLH	-	TRBV9
ASSPGSRGGEKLF	-	TRBV5-1
ASSPRDREAF	-	TRBV4-1
ASSFDSSVGYGYT	once	TRBV5-1
ASSQVAGKSTTNEKLF	-	TRBV4-1
ASRLRGENTEAF	-	TRBV5-1
ASSLARGRNTEAF	-	TRBV11-1
ASNRRTGAANTGELF	once	TRBV5-1
ASTQGGSYNEQF	-	TRBV5-1
ASSLLPSGGATVNEQF	-	TRBV5-1
ASSGQGARQPQH	few	TRBV2
ASSPTGGSSGNTIY	-	TRBV5-5
ASSSGQGWNEQF	-	TRBV5-6
ASRREISGNTIY	-	TRBV5-1